This TCR beta chain was profiled in a study of cytomegalovirus exposure and HLA in healthy donors. Study conclusions and caveats: Reportedly, diagnosis of cytomegalovirus status by the classifier showed high specificity and sensitivity. An analysis was carried out at a later point. It showed that HLA-associated TCR beta chains were more clonally expanded than equally common non-associated chains. Sequencing artifact likely explains a cluster of highly shared sequence variants.

Vbeta (60) and Jbeta (13) primers were used in the PCR. Assay used: immunoSEQ multiplex PCR; TCRdb lists only in-frame clones, some missing. The sample consists of under 150,000 clones, approximately 79% of them appearing once. To note about this clone: Antigen unknown.

Trimming removed 7 bases from V and 10 bases from J; junction bases left unmatched: 8. There are 14 residues in the CDR3. Germline V lookup: CDR1 MNHEY, CDR2 SVGAGI. The sequenced sample consisted of PBMCs. V usage is TRBV6-5 and J usage is TRBJ1-6; 9 nucleotides match TRBD1. The receptor's source is a man aged 45 to 65 in good health and CMV-seropositive. This CDR3 is CASTSDRGNSPLHF. CDR3 in DNA: TGTGCCAGCACCTCGGACAGGGGAAACTCACCCCTCCACTTT.